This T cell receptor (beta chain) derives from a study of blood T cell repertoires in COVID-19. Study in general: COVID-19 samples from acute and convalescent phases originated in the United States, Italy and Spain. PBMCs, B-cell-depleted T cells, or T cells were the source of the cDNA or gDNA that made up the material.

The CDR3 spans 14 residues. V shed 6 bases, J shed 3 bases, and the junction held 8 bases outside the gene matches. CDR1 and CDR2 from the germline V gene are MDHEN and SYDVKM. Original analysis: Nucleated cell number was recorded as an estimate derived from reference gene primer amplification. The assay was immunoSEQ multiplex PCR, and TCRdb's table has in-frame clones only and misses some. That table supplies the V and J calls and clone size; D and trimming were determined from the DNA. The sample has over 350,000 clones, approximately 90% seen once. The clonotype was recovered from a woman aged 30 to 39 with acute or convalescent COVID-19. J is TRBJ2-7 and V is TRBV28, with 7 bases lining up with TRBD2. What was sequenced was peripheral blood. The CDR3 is CASSQSGTVYEQYF. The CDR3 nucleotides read TGTGCCAGCAGCCAAAGCGGGACGGTCTACGAGCAGTACTTC.